The TCR beta chain described here comes from a study of blood T cell repertoires in COVID-19. In the study overall: From T cells, B-cell-depleted T cells, or PBMCs came the material, which was cDNA or gDNA.

Looked up from germline, CDR1 is LGHNA and CDR2 is YSLEER. V lost 0 bases and J 0 bases, leaving 14 bases between the germline ends. This CDR3 contains 17 residues. Produced via immunoSEQ multiplex PCR; TCRdb's table is partial and in-frame only. This table has roughly 220,000 clones, less than 90% appearing once. Recruitment covered about two dozen US areas and drew participants whose ages spanned roughly 18 to 100 years. Either two negative PCRs, clearance, or symptom resolution qualified Cohort 3 donors as recovered. Sequenced material: PBMCs or T cells enriched from blood (not recorded which). This clonotype originated in a woman younger than 45 who had recovered from COVID-19. The rearrangement uses TRBV4-3 and TRBJ1-1; the D gene is possibly TRBD1 (6 bases). Here the CDR3 DNA reads TGCGCCAGCAGCCAAGATTGGCCGGGGGGCATGAACACTGAAGCTTTCTTT. It codes for CASSQDWPGGMNTEAFF.